The clone carrying this T cell receptor beta chain has a handful of counts. What it recognizes is unknown. Repeated repertoire sampling spanned the course of chemoradiotherapy. Per germline, CDR1 MNHEY and CDR2 SMNVEV (reference sequence). V lost 0 bases and J lost 7, with 10 bases in between. This CDR3 comprises 15 residues. The data were obtained in a study of chemoradiotherapy in HPV16-positive cancers. Study-wide points: In HPV16-positive patients, HPV-responsive T-cell expansion tracked better recurrence-free survival.

Sequencing was performed with immunoSEQ multiplex PCR; in TCRdb, only in-frame clones are kept and a portion is missing. The repertoire holds 4,000 to 6,000 clones, roughly 79% seen once, with about 5% in the top ten. The starting material was tumor tissue, obtained from a patient who underwent chemoradiotherapy. The V call is TRBV27, the J call TRBJ1-6; D gene uncertain. The TCR was taken from a human donor with HPV-associated anogenital cancer. DNA for the CDR3: TGTGCCAGCAGTTTATCCTTTATGGAAAATTCACCCCTCCACTTT. Encoded protein: CASSLSFMENSPLHF.